The clone carrying this T cell receptor (beta chain) was seen a handful of times. Its specificity is unknown. Samples came from axillary lymph nodes draining the breast cancer. Germline CDR1 reads SGDLS; CDR2 reads YYNGEE. Trimming stripped 0 bases from V and 8 bases from J, with 8 bases between. The CDR3 sequence is 12 residues long. One entry per CDR3 protein, called by TCRdb with MiXCR from the multiplex PCR reads. The sample comprises approximately 150,000 distinct CDR3 sequences, 30% to 40% of which are singletons, and more than 3.5% rests with the top ten. The data were taken from a study of breast tumors, draining lymph nodes, adjacent tissues. Study-wide results and limits: The lymph node origin of tumor T cells was framed as consistent with a hypothesis, not demonstrated. Tumor repertoires ranked between lymph nodes and nontumor tissue in diversity, with V and J gene preferences.

V and J are TRBV9 and TRBJ1-1; D might be TRBD1 (5 bases). This clonotype was obtained from a female donor with breast cancer. Some clones in this sample may be carry-over from other donors' samples. The sequencing sample was made of axillary lymph node tissue. The chain's CDR3 is CASSVEWGEAFF. The CDR3 nucleotides are TGTGCCAGCAGCGTAGAGTGGGGCGAAGCTTTCTTT.